The TCR beta chain under discussion was sequenced for a study of blood T cell repertoires in COVID-19. V was clipped by 2 bases and J by 2 bases; unmatched bases: 15. The CDR3 sequence is 18 residues long. CDR1 and CDR2 (germline): SGHDT, YYEEEE. Generated by immunoSEQ multiplex PCR, the TCRdb table keeps only in-frame clones and is missing some. In the table there are 72,000 or so clones, 82% of which are singletons. This clonotype was obtained from a man older than 75 with active COVID-19. The specimen sequenced was peripheral blood. The genes are TRBV5-6 and TRBJ2-7; the match to TRBD1 covers 8 bases. The CDR3 DNA reads TGTGCCAGCAGCTTTTACGGACACGGTCCACAGGGGGCCTACGAGCAGTACTTC. Translating gives CASSFYGHGPQGAYEQYF.